The present TCR beta chain was sequenced within a study of blood T cell repertoires in COVID-19. Study-wide background: Acute and convalescent COVID-19 specimens originated in the United States, Italy and Spain. In each case, the material was cDNA or gDNA derived from T cells, B-cell-depleted T cells, or PBMCs.

The germline V gene has CDR1 KGHDR and CDR2 SFDVKD. CDR3 length: 17 amino acids. J was trimmed by 2 bases and V by 5 bases; bases with no gene match: 9. In the original processing: By means of reference gene primer amplification, nucleated cell counts were estimated. Sequencing used immunoSEQ multiplex PCR; TCRdb keeps in-frame clones, though not all of them. V and J calls and clone size are as listed in that table; D and trimming were resolved from the DNA. The table includes fewer than 250,000 clones, 90% detected once. During active infection, Seattle patients enrolled and were then monitored through disease.

The sequenced sample consisted of peripheral blood. This TCR derives from a man aged 25 to 40 with COVID-19, enrolled during active disease. The V gene is TRBV24-1, the J gene TRBJ2-2; 8 bases map to TRBD1. The CDR3 region has the DNA TGTGCCACCAGTGCCCGGACAGGGCGCGGTAACACCGGGGAGCTGTTTTTT. This sequence encodes CATSARTGRGNTGELFF.